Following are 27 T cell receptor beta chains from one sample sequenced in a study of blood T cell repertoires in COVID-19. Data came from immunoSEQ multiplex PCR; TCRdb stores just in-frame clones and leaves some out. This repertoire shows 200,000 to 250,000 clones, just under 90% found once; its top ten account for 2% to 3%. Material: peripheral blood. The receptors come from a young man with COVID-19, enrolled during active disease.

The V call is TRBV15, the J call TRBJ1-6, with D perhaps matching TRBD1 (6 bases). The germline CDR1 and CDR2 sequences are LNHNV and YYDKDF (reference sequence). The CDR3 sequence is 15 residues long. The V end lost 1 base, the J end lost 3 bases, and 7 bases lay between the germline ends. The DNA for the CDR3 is TGTGCCACCAGCAGAGCGACAGGCTATAATTCACCCCTCCACTTT. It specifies CATSRATGYNSPLHF.

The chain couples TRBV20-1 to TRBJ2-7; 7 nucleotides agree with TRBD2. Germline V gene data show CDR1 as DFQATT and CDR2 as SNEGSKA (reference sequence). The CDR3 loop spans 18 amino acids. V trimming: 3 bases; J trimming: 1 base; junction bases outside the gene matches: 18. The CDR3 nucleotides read TGCAGTGCTAGTGCCCAGGGTTTAACCGGGACTATTTCCTACGAGCAGTACTTC. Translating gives CSASAQGLTGTISYEQYF.

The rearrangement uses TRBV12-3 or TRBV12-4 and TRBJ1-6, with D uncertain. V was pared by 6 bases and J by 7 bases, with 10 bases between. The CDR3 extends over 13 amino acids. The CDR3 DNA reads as TGTGCCAGCAGACAGTTAAGAAATTCACCCCTCCACTTT. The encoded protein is CASRQLRNSPLHF.

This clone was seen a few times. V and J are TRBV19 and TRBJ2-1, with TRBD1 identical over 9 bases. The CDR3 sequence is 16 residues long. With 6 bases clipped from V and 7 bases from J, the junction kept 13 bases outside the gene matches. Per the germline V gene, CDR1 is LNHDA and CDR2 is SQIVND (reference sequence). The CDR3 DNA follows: TGTGCCAGTAGCAACCTCCGGGACAGGGATTGGAATGAGCAGTTCTTC. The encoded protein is CASSNLRDRDWNEQFF.

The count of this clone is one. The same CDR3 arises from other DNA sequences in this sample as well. The CDR3 is CASSLGTANTGELFF. The CDR3 DNA reads TGTGCCAGCAGCTTAGGGACAGCGAACACCGGGGAGCTGTTTTTT. This chain joins TRBV7-9 and TRBJ2-2; D may be TRBD1 (6 bases). The CDR3 length is 15 residues. V lost 1 base and J 0 bases, leaving 6 bases between the germline ends. CDR1 and CDR2 from the germline V gene are SEHNR and FQNEAQ (reference sequence).

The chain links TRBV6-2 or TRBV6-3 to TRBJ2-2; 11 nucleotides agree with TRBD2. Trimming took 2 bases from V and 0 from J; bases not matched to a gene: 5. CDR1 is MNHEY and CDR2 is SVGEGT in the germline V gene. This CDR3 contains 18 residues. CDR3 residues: CASSYMGLAVANTGELFF. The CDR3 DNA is TGTGCCAGCAGTTACATGGGACTAGCGGTGGCGAACACCGGGGAGCTGTTTTTT.

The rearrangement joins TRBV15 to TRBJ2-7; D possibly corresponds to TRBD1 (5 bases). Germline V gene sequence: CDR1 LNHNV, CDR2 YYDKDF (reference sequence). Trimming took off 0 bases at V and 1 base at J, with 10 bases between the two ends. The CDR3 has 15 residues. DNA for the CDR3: TGTGCCACCAGCAGAGAACAGGTCCTATCCTACGAGCAGTACTTC. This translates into CATSREQVLSYEQYF.

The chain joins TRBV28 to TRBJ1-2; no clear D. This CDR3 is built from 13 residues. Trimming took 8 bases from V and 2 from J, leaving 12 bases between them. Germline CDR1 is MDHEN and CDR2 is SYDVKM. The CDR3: CASAIDKNYGYTF. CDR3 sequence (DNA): TGTGCCAGCGCCATCGACAAAAACTATGGCTACACCTTC.

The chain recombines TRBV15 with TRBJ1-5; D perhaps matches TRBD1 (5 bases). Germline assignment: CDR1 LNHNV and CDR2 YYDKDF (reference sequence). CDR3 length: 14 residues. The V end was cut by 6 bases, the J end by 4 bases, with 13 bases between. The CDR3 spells CATRAGRDNQPQHF. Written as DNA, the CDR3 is TGTGCCACCAGGGCAGGGAGGGATAATCAGCCCCAGCATTTT.

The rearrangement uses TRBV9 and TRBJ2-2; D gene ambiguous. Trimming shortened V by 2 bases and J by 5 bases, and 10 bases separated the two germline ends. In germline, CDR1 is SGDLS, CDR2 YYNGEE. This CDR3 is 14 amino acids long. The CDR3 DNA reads TGTGCCAGCAGCGTCAGAACCTCTACCGGGGAGCTGTTTTTT. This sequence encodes CASSVRTSTGELFF.

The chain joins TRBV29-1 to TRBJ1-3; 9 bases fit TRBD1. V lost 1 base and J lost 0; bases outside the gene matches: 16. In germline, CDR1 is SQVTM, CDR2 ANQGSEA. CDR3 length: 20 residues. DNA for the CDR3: TGCAGCGTTGAAGGGTCCCCGGGACAGGGAATGGGAAACTCTGGAAACACCATATATTTT. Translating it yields CSVEGSPGQGMGNSGNTIYF. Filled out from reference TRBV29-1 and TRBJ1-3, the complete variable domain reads SAVISQKPSRDICQRGTSLTIQCQVDSQVTMMFWYRQQPGQSLTLIATANQGSEATYESGFVIDKFPISRPNLTFSTLTVSNMSPEDSSIYLCSVEGSPGQGMGNSGNTIYFGEGSWLTVV.

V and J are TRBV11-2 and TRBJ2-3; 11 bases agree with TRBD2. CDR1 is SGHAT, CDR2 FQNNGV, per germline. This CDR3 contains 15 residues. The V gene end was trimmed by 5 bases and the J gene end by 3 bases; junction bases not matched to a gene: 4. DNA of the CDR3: TGTGCCAGCAGCCCACGACTAGCGGGAACAGATACGCAGTATTTT. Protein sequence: CASSPRLAGTDTQYF.

Here the CDR3 DNA reads TGTGCCTGGAGTGTCAACACCCATAGCAATCAGCCCCAGCATTTT. This gives the protein CAWSVNTHSNQPQHF. The V and J genes are TRBV30 and TRBJ1-5, with D unclear. CDR1 and CDR2 from the germline V gene are GTSNPN and SVGIG (reference sequence). This CDR3 is 15 amino acids long. V lost 0 bases, J lost 0 bases, and 9 bases lay in between. The full variable domain, with the rest looked up from reference TRBV30 and TRBJ1-5, is SQTIHQWPATLVQPVGSPLSLECTVEGTSNPNLYWYRQAAGRGLQLLFYSVGIGQISSEVPQNLSASRPQDRQFILSSKKLLLSDSGFYLCAWSVNTHSNQPQHFGDGTRLSIL.

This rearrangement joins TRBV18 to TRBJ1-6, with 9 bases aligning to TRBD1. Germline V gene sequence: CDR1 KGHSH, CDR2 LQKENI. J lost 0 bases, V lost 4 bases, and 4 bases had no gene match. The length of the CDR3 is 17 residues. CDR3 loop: CASSRTGGSSYNSPLHF. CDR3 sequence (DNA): TGTGCCAGCTCACGAACAGGGGGCAGCTCCTATAATTCACCCCTCCACTTT.

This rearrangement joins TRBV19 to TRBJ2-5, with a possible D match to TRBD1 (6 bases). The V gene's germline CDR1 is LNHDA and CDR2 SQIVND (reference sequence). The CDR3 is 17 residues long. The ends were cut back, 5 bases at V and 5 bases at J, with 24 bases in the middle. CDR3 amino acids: CASSRTRQATIVETQYF. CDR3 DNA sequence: TGTGCCAGTAGTCGAACCCGACAGGCCACGATCGTGGAGACCCAGTACTTC.

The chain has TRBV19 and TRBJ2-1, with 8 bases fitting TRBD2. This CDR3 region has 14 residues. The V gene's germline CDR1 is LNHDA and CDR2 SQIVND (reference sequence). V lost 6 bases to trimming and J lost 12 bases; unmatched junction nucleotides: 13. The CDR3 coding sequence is TGTGCCAGTAGGACCCAAACGGGGGGGTCTTCGCAGTTCTTC. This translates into CASRTQTGGSSQFF.

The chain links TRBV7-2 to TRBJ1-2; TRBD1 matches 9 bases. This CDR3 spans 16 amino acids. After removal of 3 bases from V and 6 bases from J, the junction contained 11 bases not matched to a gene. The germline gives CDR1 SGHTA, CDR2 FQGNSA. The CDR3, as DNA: TGTGCCAGCAGCTTTGCTGAGGGACAGGGAAGCGATGGCTACACCTTC. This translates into CASSFAEGQGSDGYTF.

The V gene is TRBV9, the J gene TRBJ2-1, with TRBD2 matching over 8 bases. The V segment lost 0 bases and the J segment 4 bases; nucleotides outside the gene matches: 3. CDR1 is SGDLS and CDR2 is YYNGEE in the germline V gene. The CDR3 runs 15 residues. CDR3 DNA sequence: TGTGCCAGCAGCGTAGACAGCGGGGGATACAATGAGCAGTTCTTC. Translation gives CASSVDSGGYNEQFF.

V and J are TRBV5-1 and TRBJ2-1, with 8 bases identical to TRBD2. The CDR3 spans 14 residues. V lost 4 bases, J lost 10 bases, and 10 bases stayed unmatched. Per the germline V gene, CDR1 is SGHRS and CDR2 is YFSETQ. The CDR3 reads CASSPLTSAGEQFF. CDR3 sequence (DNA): TGCGCCAGCAGCCCCTTGACTAGCGCGGGAGAGCAGTTCTTC.

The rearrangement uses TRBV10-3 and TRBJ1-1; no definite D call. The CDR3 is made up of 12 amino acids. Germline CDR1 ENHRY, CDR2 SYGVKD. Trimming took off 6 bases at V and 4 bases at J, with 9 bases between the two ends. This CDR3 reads CAIRPSSTEAFF. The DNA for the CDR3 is TGTGCCATCAGACCTTCTAGCACTGAAGCTTTCTTT.

CDR3: CASSSPAGDEQYF. CDR3 DNA: TGTGCCAGCAGCTCGCCTGCCGGTGACGAGCAGTACTTC. The chain uses TRBV13 and TRBJ2-7; D remains ambiguous. This CDR3 has 13 amino acids. Germline V lookup: CDR1 PRHDT, CDR2 FYEKMQ (reference sequence). The V end lost 4 bases, the J end lost 5 bases, and 12 bases lay between the germline ends. The entire variable domain, with the rest obtained from reference TRBV13 and TRBJ2-7, is as follows: AAGVIQSPRHLIKEKRETATLKCYPIPRHDTVYWYQQGPGQDPQFLISFYEKMQSDKGSIPDRFSAQQFSDYHSELNMSSLELGDSALYFCASSSPAGDEQYFGPGTRLTVT.

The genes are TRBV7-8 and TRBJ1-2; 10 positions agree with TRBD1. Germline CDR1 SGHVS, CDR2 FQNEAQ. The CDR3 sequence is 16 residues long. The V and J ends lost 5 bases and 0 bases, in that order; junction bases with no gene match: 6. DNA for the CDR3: TGTGCCAGCAGCCCAGACAGGGGGCAAACTAACTATGGCTACACCTTC. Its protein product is CASSPDRGQTNYGYTF.

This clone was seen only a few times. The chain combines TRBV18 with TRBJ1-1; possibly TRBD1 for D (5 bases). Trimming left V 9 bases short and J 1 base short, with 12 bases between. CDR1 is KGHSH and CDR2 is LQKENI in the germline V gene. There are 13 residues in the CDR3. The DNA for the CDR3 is TGTGCCAGTGGCGAAGGACAGAACACTGAAGCTTTCTTT. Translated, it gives CASGEGQNTEAFF.

CDR3 sequence reads: CASSLRDRGYEQYF. DNA of the CDR3: TGCGCCAGCAGCTTACGGGACAGGGGGTACGAGCAGTACTTC. The chain joins TRBV5-1 to TRBJ2-7; 11 nucleotides match TRBD1. CDR1 SGHRS and CDR2 YFSETQ come from the germline V gene. V lost 2 bases and J lost 4; bases outside the gene matches: 2. The CDR3 extends over 14 amino acids.

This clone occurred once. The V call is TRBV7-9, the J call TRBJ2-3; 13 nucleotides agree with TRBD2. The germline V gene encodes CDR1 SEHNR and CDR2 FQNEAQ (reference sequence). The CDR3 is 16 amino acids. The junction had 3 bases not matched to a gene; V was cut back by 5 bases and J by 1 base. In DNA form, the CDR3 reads TGTGCCAGCAGCGTCGGACTAGCGGGGGGCACAGATACGCAGTATTTT. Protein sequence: CASSVGLAGGTDTQYF.

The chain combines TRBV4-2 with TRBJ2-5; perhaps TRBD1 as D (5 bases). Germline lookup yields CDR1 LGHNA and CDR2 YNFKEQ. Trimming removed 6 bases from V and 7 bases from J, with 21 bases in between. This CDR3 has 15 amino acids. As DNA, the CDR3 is TGTGCCAGCAGTCAACAACCCCAAGGGGATGCGACCCAGTACTTC. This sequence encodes CASSQQPQGDATQYF.

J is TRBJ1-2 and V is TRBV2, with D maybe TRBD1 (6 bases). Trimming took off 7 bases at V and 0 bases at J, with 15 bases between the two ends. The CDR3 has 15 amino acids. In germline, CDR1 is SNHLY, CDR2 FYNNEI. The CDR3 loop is CASKQGGGSNYGYTF. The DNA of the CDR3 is TGTGCCAGCAAACAAGGGGGGGGCTCTAACTATGGCTACACCTTC.